This T cell receptor (beta chain) was sequenced for a study of cytomegalovirus exposure and HLA in healthy donors. On the study more broadly: There were around 100 million unique TCR beta sequences, drawn from roughly 200 million T cells, in an earlier analysis.

The PCR employed 60 Vbeta primers together with 13 Jbeta primers. Assay: immunoSEQ multiplex PCR; the TCRdb copy retains only in-frame clones and omits some. The table shows more than 70,000 clones, with less than 75% occurring only once. Of note for this clone: Its specificity is unknown.

Findings and limits, study-wide: In a later analysis, CMV-associated beta chains were mostly HLA-associated, it appeared. Donors were assumed by presence/absence analyses to have roughly uniform sequencing depth. There were a few CMV-associated chains whose specificity for CMV antigens was confirmed in vitro.

Sequenced material: PBMCs. This TCR came from a man aged 35-49 years in good health and CMV-seropositive.

This CDR3 is CASSWGGRGETQYF. In DNA form, the CDR3 reads TGTGCCAGCAGTTGGGGGGGGCGCGGAGAGACCCAGTACTTC. The genes are TRBV2 and TRBJ2-5; weak D call: TRBD2 (7 bases). The germline CDR1 and CDR2 sequences are SNHLY and FYNNEI. This CDR3 is built from 14 residues. V shed 5 bases and J shed 4 bases, with 14 bases lying between them.